Here is one T cell receptor beta chain with its context. What this receptor recognizes is not known. No quality values exist for individual bases; no much larger clone is one base distant. Trimming takes 5 bases off V and 4 bases off J; junction bases not matched to a gene: 9. The CDR3 runs 15 amino acids, cysteine and phenylalanine included. The only DNA kept is the CDR3, 45 bases in frame from the first base. CDR1 is given as MNHNS and CDR2 as SASEGT, both from the germline V gene. Library generation was performed with RT-PCR. These reads were obtained on an Illumina HiSeq 2500. The public reads were run again by TCRdb, first through fastp at Q25 and then through MiXCR, and only productive beta chains were kept. Rows merge per CDR3 protein into single entries with the most common DNA and genes. The sample data list about 170,000 distinct CDR3 sequences, and roughly 12% of these were observed just once. About 29% of the sample rests with the top ten.

The sample is drawn from a study of response to subunit inactivated influenza vaccine (dated by TCRdb to 2016 to 2018). For the study in its entirety: To follow how T cells responded to a trivalent subunit inactivated influenza vaccine, the researchers relied on deep quantitative profiling of the T cell receptor repertoire.

Beyond this particular receptor, the publication reports: The authors suggested that each seasonal influenza vaccination may recruit only a limited number of new T cells.

This sample was also put to use in a study of T cells expressing NK-cell markers. As the second publication notes: TCR beta cDNA libraries were made by 5'RACE template switching that added a universal primer site and unique molecular identifiers. Roughly 8 donors provided sorted CD3+CD56+NKG2C+, CD3+CD56+NKG2C- and CD3+CD56-NKG2C+ T-cell subsets, whose TCR beta-chain repertoires were profiled. Seven of the eight sequenced donors were HCMV-seropositive and one was HCMV-seronegative. In several experiments an anti-gammadeltaTCR antibody was added to restrict sorting to alphabetaTCR-expressing T cells. In roughly six donors, the dominant CD3+CD56+NKG2C+ clonotypes ranked among the top 10 CD8+ clonotypes, making up roughly 1.0-8% of CD8+ T cells. Those dominant clonotypes were again the most abundant among CD3+CD56-NKG2C+ cells in a few donors, at roughly 25-65%. Whether the expanded NKG2C-expressing T cell clones were specific for HCMV antigens was left unclear. The study sequenced eight donors, all healthy volunteers chosen at random: three men and five women. HCMV-specific IgG was detected in serum with a commercial ELISA kit to determine HCMV serostatus. Peripheral blood mononuclear cells were isolated from blood by Ficoll density gradient centrifugation. Magnetic immunoseparation with Miltenyi isolation kits was used to isolate CD4+ and CD8+ T cells from PBMC. Priming for cDNA synthesis came from the TCR beta constant segment, and two successive PCR amplification steps followed. Libraries were sequenced as 2 x 150 bp reads on Illumina HiSeq 2000/2500, MiSeq or NextSeq. Reads were demultiplexed and grouped by UMI with MIGEC, and clonotypes were assembled and quantified with MiTCR. Only TCR cDNA sequences supported by at least two reads were kept to exclude erroneous sequences. The tcR package was used for downstream repertoire analysis, and clonotypes were matched between fractions using CDR3 nucleotide sequence together with V segment. VDJmatch was used to annotate antigen specificity against VDJdb, with one amino acid substitution allowed in CDR3.

The rearrangement combines TRBV6-1 with TRBJ1-1; 8 of the junction bases match TRBD1. This specimen was CD8+ T cells sorted from PBMCs, taken roughly 12 days after vaccination. The sequence was collected from a man between 50 and 59 years old who received an inactivated influenza vaccine. Donor details come from another sample of the same person, matched by shared clones. CDR3 protein: CASSTWTGWVTEAFF. The bases are TGTGCCAGCAGTACATGGACAGGGTGGGTCACTGAAGCTTTCTTT.